Listed here are 14 T cell receptor beta chains from one sample, sequenced in a study of T cell responses to AZD1222 COVID-19 vaccine. Sequencing was performed with immunoSEQ multiplex PCR; in TCRdb, only in-frame clones are kept and a portion is missing. The repertoire holds 120,000 or so clones, with roughly 86% as singletons. Sequences were derived from peripheral blood, sampled 28 days after the second AZD1222 dose. These receptors were collected from an adult who received the AZD1222 COVID-19 vaccine.

The V gene is TRBV18, the J gene TRBJ2-3; 12 bases agree with TRBD2. Per the germline V gene, CDR1 is KGHSH and CDR2 is LQKENI. Germline trimming cut 3 bases from V and 4 bases from J; bases unmatched to any gene: 5. This CDR3 spans 16 amino acids. The DNA for the CDR3 is TGTGCCAGCTCACCCCCTAGCGGGGGGGTGGCAGATACGCAGTATTTT. Amino acid sequence: CASSPPSGGVADTQYF.

The chain uses TRBV6-6 and TRBJ2-3; TRBD2 matches 9 bases. CDR1 is MNHNY, CDR2 SVGAGI, per germline (reference sequence). Trimming took 6 bases from V and 3 from J; bases not matched to a gene: 7. The CDR3 is 15 residues long. This CDR3 is CASRERGATTDTQYF. In nucleotides, the CDR3 is TGTGCCAGCAGAGAGCGGGGGGCCACGACAGATACGCAGTATTTT.

The chain carries TRBV9 and TRBJ1-1; the D is unclear. The V and J ends lost 0 bases and 1 base respectively, with 7 bases between them. Germline V gene data show CDR1 as SGDLS and CDR2 as YYNGEE. The CDR3 contains 14 residues. In DNA, the CDR3 is TGTGCCAGCAGCGTAGACACGCGGAACACTGAAGCTTTCTTT. Its translation is CASSVDTRNTEAFF.

The chain couples TRBV19 to TRBJ1-1; no reliable D call. Looked up from germline, CDR1 is LNHDA and CDR2 is SQIVND (reference sequence). Trimming took off 8 bases at V and 0 bases at J, with 10 bases between the two ends. The CDR3 length is 13 residues. The CDR3 region is CASEPRMNTEAFF. Written as DNA, the CDR3 is TGTGCCAGTGAACCTAGAATGAACACTGAAGCTTTCTTT.

This chain uses TRBV3-1 (or the pseudogene TRBV3-2) with TRBJ1-1, with 7 bases identical to TRBD1. The CDR3 is 15 amino acids. Germline V CDR1 and CDR2: LGHDT, YNNKEL (reference sequence). J lost 0 bases, V lost 4 bases, and 5 bases had no gene match. CDR3 DNA: TGTGCCAGCAGCCTCCGTGACAGGGTGAACACTGAAGCTTTCTTT. As protein: CASSLRDRVNTEAFF.

The chain joins TRBV5-4 to TRBJ2-5, with 8 positions matching TRBD2. The CDR3 runs 13 residues. The ends lost 4 bases at V and 8 bases at J; junction bases unmatched: 7. Germline CDR1 reads SGHNT; CDR2 reads YYREEE (reference sequence). The CDR3 reads CASSPGGDRTQYF. The DNA for the CDR3 is TGTGCCAGCAGCCCCGGGGGGGATCGAACCCAGTACTTC.

This chain uses TRBV2 with TRBJ1-6; 7 bases are a match to TRBD1. Trimming cost V 6 bases and J 0 bases; bases outside gene matches: 5. Germline CDR1 reads SNHLY; CDR2 reads FYNNEI. This CDR3 region has 16 residues. CDR3 sequence (DNA): TGTGCCAGCAGAGAGGGACAGAGCTCCTATAATTCACCCCTCCACTTT. Amino acids: CASREGQSSYNSPLHF.

This clone occurred a few times. The chain links TRBV11-2 to TRBJ1-2; D remains ambiguous. V was pared by 1 base and J by 8 bases, with 8 bases between. The CDR3 contains 12 residues. Germline V lookup: CDR1 SGHAT, CDR2 FQNNGV. The CDR3 here is CASSLARIGYTF. The CDR3 DNA is TGTGCCAGCAGCTTAGCCAGGATCGGCTACACCTTC. Combining the CDR3 with reference TRBV11-2 and TRBJ1-2 gives the whole variable domain EAGVAQSPRYKIIEKRQSVAFWCNPISGHATLYWYQQILGQGPKLLIQFQNNGVVDDSQLPKDRFSAERLKGVDSTLKIQPAKLEDSAVYLCASSLARIGYTFGSGTRLTVV.

V gene TRBV28 combines with J gene TRBJ2-3; 10 bases line up with TRBD2. After removal of 8 bases from V and 2 bases from J, the junction contained 7 bases not matched to a gene. The germline CDR1 and CDR2 sequences are MDHEN and SYDVKM. The CDR3 length is 15 residues. In nucleotides, the CDR3 is TGTGCCAGCCAGATAGCGGGGGGATACACAGATACGCAGTATTTT. As protein: CASQIAGGYTDTQYF. Together with reference TRBV28 and TRBJ2-3, the CDR3 gives the full variable domain: DVKVTQSSRYLVKRTGEKVFLECVQDMDHENMFWYRQDPGLGLRLIYFSYDVKMKEKGDIPEGYSVSREKKERFSLILESASTNQTSMYLCASQIAGGYTDTQYFGPGTRLTVL.

The chain employs TRBV27 and TRBJ1-6; 8 positions agree with TRBD1. The CDR3 consists of 15 residues. CDR1 and CDR2 (germline): MNHEY, SMNVEV (reference sequence). V shed 4 bases and J 5 bases; nucleotides not matched to a gene: 4. Written as DNA, the CDR3 is TGTGCCAGCAGTTCAAGACAGGGGCATAATTCACCCCTCCACTTT. Its translation: CASSSRQGHNSPLHF.

V usage is TRBV7-9 and J usage is TRBJ1-2; D is perhaps TRBD1 (5 bases). The V and J ends lost 8 bases and 0 bases respectively, with 13 bases between them. Per the germline V gene, CDR1 is SEHNR and CDR2 is FQNEAQ (reference sequence). This CDR3 contains 14 residues. The CDR3 region has the DNA TGTGCCAGCGCGGGACGTCGAGCTAACTATGGCTACACCTTC. Protein product: CASAGRRANYGYTF. The full variable domain, rest sourced from reference TRBV7-9 and TRBJ1-2, is DTGVSQNPRHKITKRGQNVTFRCDPISEHNRLYWYRQTLGQGPEFLTYFQNEAQLEKSRLLSDRFSAERPKGSFSTLEIQRTEQGDSAMYLCASAGRRANYGYTFGSGTRLTVV.

V and J are TRBV6-5 and TRBJ2-1; D is possibly TRBD1 (6 bases). The germline V gene encodes CDR1 MNHEY and CDR2 SVGAGI. The CDR3 consists of 15 residues. V was shortened by 5 bases and J by 7 bases, with 18 bases between the two germline ends. This CDR3 is CASSPIIQGSNEQFF. For the CDR3, the DNA is TGTGCCAGCAGTCCCATTATACAGGGTAGTAATGAGCAGTTCTTC.

This chain uses TRBV11-3 with TRBJ1-3, with D unclear. This CDR3 has 15 residues. The V end was cut by 6 bases, the J end by 0 bases, with 12 bases between. Germline lookup yields CDR1 SGHNT and CDR2 YENEEA. DNA for the CDR3: TGTGCCAGCAGTAAACAGTTGAGCTCTGGAAACACCATATATTTT. This translates into CASSKQLSSGNTIYF.

The chain carries TRBV19 and TRBJ1-3; the D gene is possibly TRBD1 (6 bases). The CDR3 contains 18 residues. V lost 0 bases and J 0 bases, leaving 15 bases between the germline ends. In germline, CDR1 is LNHDA, CDR2 SQIVND (reference sequence). As DNA, the CDR3 is TGTGCCAGTAGTATAGATCGTTTGTGGACAGACTCTGGAAACACCATATATTTT. Translating it yields CASSIDRLWTDSGNTIYF. The variable domain in full, completed from reference TRBV19 and TRBJ1-3, reads DGGITQSPKYLFRKEGQNVTLSCEQNLNHDAMYWYRQDPGQGLRLIYYSQIVNDFQKGDIAEGYSVSREKKESFPLTVTSAQKNPTAFYLCASSIDRLWTDSGNTIYFGEGSWLTVV.